The 2 T cell receptor beta chains given below trace back to one sample, sequenced in a study of OX40 agonist ivuxolimab in advanced cancers. Assay used: immunoSEQ multiplex PCR; TCRdb lists only in-frame clones, some missing. The sample has approximately 35,000 clones; less than 85% are singletons. The starting material was CD4+ or CD8+ T cells sorted from blood, obtained in a trial of the OX40 agonist ivuxolimab. The receptors originated from an adult with an advanced solid tumor such as melanoma, head and neck, liver or kidney cancer.

CDR3 bases: TGCGCCAGCAGCCCTTCCGGGACAGCAAACTATGGCTACACCTTC. This gives the protein CASSPSGTANYGYTF. The chain joins TRBV4-1 to TRBJ1-2; 7 bases line up with TRBD1. The CDR3 covers 15 residues. V shed 4 bases, J shed 2 bases, and the junction held 7 bases outside the gene matches. CDR1 is MGHRA, CDR2 YSYEKL, per germline.

The chain combines TRBV5-4 with TRBJ1-6, with D maybe TRBD1 (5 bases). CDR1 SGHNT and CDR2 YYREEE come from the germline V gene (reference sequence). Deletions cut 1 base from V and 9 bases from J, with 14 bases between. This CDR3 comprises 15 residues. The CDR3 sequence: CASSLSREERSPLHF. The CDR3 DNA reads as TGTGCCAGCAGCTTGAGCAGGGAGGAACGTTCACCCCTCCACTTT.